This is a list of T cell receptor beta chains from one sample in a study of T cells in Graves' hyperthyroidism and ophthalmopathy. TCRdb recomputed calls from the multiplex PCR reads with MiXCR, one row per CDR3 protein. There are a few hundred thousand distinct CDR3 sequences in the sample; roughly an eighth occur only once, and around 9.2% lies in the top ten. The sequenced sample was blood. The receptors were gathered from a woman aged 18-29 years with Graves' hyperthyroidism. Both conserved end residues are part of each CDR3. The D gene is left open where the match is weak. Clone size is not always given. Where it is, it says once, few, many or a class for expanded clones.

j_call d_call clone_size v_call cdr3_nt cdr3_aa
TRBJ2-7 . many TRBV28 TGTGCCAGCAGTTTAAGTCTAGTAGGCGAGCAGTACTTC CASSLSLVGEQYF
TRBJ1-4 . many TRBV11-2 TGTGCCAGCAGCCCGGCACCTAATGAAAAACTGTTTTTT CASSPAPNEKLFF
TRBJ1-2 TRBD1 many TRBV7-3 TGTGCCAGCAGCTTACGCAGGGGACAGGGAGTAATTAACTATGGCTACACCTTC CASSLRRGQGVINYGYTF
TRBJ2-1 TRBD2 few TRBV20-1 TGCAGTGCTAGAGTCATTAGCGGGACCTACAATGAGCAGTTCTTC CSARVISGTYNEQFF
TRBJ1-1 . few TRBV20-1 TGCAGTGCTTACGCTGGGTCACAGGCGAACACTGAAGCTTTCTTT CSAYAGSQANTEAFF
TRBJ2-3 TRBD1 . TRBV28 TGTGCCAGCAGTTTCGGGACAGGGGAGGATACGCAGTATTTT CASSFGTGEDTQYF
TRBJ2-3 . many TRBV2 TGTGCCAGTCCTAAGGGGGATTATAGCACAGATACGCAGTATTTT CASPKGDYSTDTQYF
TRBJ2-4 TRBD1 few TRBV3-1 TGTGCCAGCAGCCAAGATAGGGGGTTTTCCGTGAAGGGGGCTGACGAAAACATTCAGTACTTC CASSQDRGFSVKGADENIQYF
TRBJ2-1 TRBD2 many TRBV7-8 TGTGCCACCACTAGCGGGAGGGCCTATCAAGATTATGAGCAGTTCTTC CATTSGRAYQDYEQFF
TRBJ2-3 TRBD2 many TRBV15 TGTGCCACCAGCAGAAAGCGGGAGGCAGATACGCAGTATTTT CATSRKREADTQYF
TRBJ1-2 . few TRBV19 TGTGCCACCCGACTGGACAAGCCCTATGGCTACACCTTC CATRLDKPYGYTF
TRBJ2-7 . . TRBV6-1 TGTGCCAGCAGTGAAGCGCATATTAGTGAATCCAACTACGAGCAGTACTTC CASSEAHISESNYEQYF
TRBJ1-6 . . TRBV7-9 TGTGCCAGCAGCTTAGCCGGGACAAGGGGGGATTCACCCCTCCACTTT CASSLAGTRGDSPLHF
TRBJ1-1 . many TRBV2 TGTGCCAGCTTAGGCGACAGTAACACTGAAGCTTTCTTT CASLGDSNTEAFF
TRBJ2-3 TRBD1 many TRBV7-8 TGTGCCAGCACCCGAGACAGGGTGCTTACCACAGATACGCAGTATTTT CASTRDRVLTTDTQYF
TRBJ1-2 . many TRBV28 TGTGCCAGCAGTTTAGCTCAGGGGACCTATGGCTACACCTTC CASSLAQGTYGYTF
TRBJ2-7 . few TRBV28 TGTGCCAGCAGCCAAGATCTAAACCCAGACCTCTACGAGCAGTACTTC CASSQDLNPDLYEQYF
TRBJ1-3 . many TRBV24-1 TGTGCCACCAGTGATAGTGGAAACACCATATATTTT CATSDSGNTIYF
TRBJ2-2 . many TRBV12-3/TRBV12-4 TGTGCCAGCAGTTTAGCGGGCAGGGGTCCCGGGGAGCTGTTTTTT CASSLAGRGPGELFF
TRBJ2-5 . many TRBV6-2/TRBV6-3 TGTGCCAGCAACCCAGCGTCCGGAGGGGAGACCCAGTACTTC CASNPASGGETQYF
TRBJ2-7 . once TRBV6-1 TGTGCCAGCGGGGCCCCCTCCTACGAGCAGTACTTC CASGAPSYEQYF
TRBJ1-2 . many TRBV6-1 TGTGCCAGCAGACATGTAGGCGGCTACACCTTC CASRHVGGYTF
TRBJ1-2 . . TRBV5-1 TGCGCCAGCAGCCCGACAACGTTTGACTATGGCTACACCTTC CASSPTTFDYGYTF
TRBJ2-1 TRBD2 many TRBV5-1 TGCGCCAGCAGCTTGGAGGGCGGGGGGGCCGGCAATGAGCAGTTCTTC CASSLEGGGAGNEQFF
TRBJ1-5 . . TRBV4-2 TGTGCCAGCAGCCAAGATCGGCAGGGGAGAGAGCAGCCCCAGCATTTT CASSQDRQGREQPQHF
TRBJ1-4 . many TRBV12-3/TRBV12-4 TGTGCCAGCAGTTTAGCGGCAGGGAGTGAAAAACTGTTTTTT CASSLAAGSEKLFF
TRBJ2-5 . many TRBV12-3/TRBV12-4 TGTGCCAGCAGTAGGGTGGAAGAGACCCAGTACTTC CASSRVEETQYF
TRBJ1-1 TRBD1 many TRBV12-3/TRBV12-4 TGTGCCAGCAGTATATCACCACAGGGGGGTGGCGCTGAAGCTTTCTTT CASSISPQGGGAEAFF
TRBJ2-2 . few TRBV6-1 TGTGCCAGCAGAAAGTCCGGGGCCGGGGAGCTGTTTTTT CASRKSGAGELFF
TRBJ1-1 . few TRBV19 TGTGCCAGTAGTATAGGAACAGCATCGAACACTGAAGCTTTCTTT CASSIGTASNTEAFF
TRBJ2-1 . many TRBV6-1 TGTGCCAGCAGTGAATCCTGGGGGGCGGGAGCGGACAATGAGCAGTTCTTC CASSESWGAGADNEQFF